This T cell receptor beta chain comes out of a study of post-analysis software for immune sequencing data. Study-wide context: Relapsing-remitting, secondary progressive and progressive-relapsing multiple sclerosis courses were included. Study observations and caveats: There was significantly lower normalized Chao1 diversity in multiple sclerosis patients than in controls. Samples from one preparation batch, clustered by F measure, grouped strongly together.

Concerning this clonotype itself: No antigen is known for it.

Carried by the TCR beta cDNA libraries were unique molecular identifiers. TCRdb re-derived calls from the PCR reads in MiXCR, one entry per CDR3 protein. This table holds about 460,000 distinct CDR3 sequences, under 55% found once. Material for sequencing was blood. The sequence came from a girl aged 5-17 years with multiple sclerosis.

The CDR3 DNA is TGTGCCAGTAGTATAGATCAGGCTCAGCCCCAGCATTTT. Amino acid sequence: CASSIDQAQPQHF. The rearrangement uses TRBV19 and TRBJ1-5; D not resolved. The CDR3 sequence is 13 residues long. Germline CDR1 is LNHDA and CDR2 is SQIVND (reference sequence). V was trimmed by 0 bases and J by 6 bases, leaving 6 bases between them.